The present entry profiles one T cell receptor beta chain with its context. Its target is not known. Specified time point: cycle 4 day 1 (C4D1), after more than five weeks of nivolumab. Brentuximab vedotin exposure varied, and every patient relapsed after autologous stem cell transplantation. Repertoires were generated with immunoSEQ multiplex PCR, while TCRdb's copy carries only in-frame clones and drops some. The data contain tens of thousands of clones, about 76% of them singletons. The sample comes from a study of PD-1 blockade in classical Hodgkin lymphoma. Trimming cost V 2 bases and J 2 bases, with 3 bases left between them. Germline V gene sequence: CDR1 SQVTM, CDR2 ANQGSEA. This CDR3 spans 11 amino acids. General study points: Similar baseline diversity was found in complete responders and newly diagnosed patients. At baseline, newly diagnosed patients reportedly showed less TCR diversity than healthy donors. Whatever underlies the repertoire differences (possibly disease activity or prior therapy) remains undefined. The study found that TCR diversity rose significantly by C4D1 in CD4+ but not CD8+ cells.

The receptor comes from a human donor with classical Hodgkin lymphoma. The rearrangement joins TRBV29-1 to TRBJ1-2; D not certain. The sample here was peripheral blood mononuclear cells (PBMCs), taken before the fourth cycle of nivolumab. In nucleotides, the CDR3 is TGCAGCGTTGAATTGAACTATGGCTACACCTTC. This translates into CSVELNYGYTF.